This entry lists 22 T cell receptor beta chains sequenced from one sample in a study of technical replicates of blood from a handful of donors. Profiling relied on immunoSEQ multiplex PCR, and the TCRdb table lists in-frame clones only, not all of them. The data show fewer than 100,000 clones, with about 97% seen just once and 0.18% held by the top ten. The sequenced sample was T cells isolated from PBMCs. Receptors originate from a human donor in good health.

The V call is TRBV27, the J call TRBJ1-1, with D possibly being TRBD1 (5 bases). Germline CDR1 reads MNHEY; CDR2 reads SMNVEV (reference sequence). The CDR3 runs 15 residues. V lost 4 bases and J 8 bases, leaving 20 bases between the germline ends. Here the CDR3 reads CASSSLGGWVSEAFF. As DNA, the CDR3 is TGTGCCAGCAGTTCTTTGGGGGGGTGGGTATCCGAAGCTTTCTTT.

V usage is TRBV7-2 and J usage is TRBJ1-5; tentative D call: TRBD1 (5 bases). The germline V gene has CDR1 SGHTA and CDR2 FQGNSA. The length of the CDR3 is 15 residues. Trimming removed 2 bases from V and 1 base from J, with 9 bases in between. The CDR3 DNA follows: TGTGCCAGCAGCTTATCGGGGGGGAGCAATCAGCCCCAGCATTTT. Its translation is CASSLSGGSNQPQHF.

The chain couples TRBV11-2 to TRBJ1-1; a weak D match, TRBD1 (5 bases). This CDR3 comprises 15 residues. Trimming removed 5 bases from V and 0 bases from J, with 13 bases in between. Germline CDR1 SGHAT, CDR2 FQNNGV. The DNA for the CDR3 is TGTGCCAGCAGCCCCAAGGGGTTGGTGAACACTGAAGCTTTCTTT. Translated: CASSPKGLVNTEAFF.

This chain connects TRBV7-6 to TRBJ2-2; D unclear. This CDR3 is 14 amino acids long. CDR1 is SGHVS and CDR2 is FNYEAQ in the germline V gene. The V end was cut by 0 bases, the J end by 3 bases, with 5 bases between. The CDR3 nucleotides read TGTGCCAGCAGCTTAGCGTCGGACACCGGGGAGCTGTTTTTT. Translated, it gives CASSLASDTGELFF.

The chain has TRBV28 and TRBJ2-2, with unresolved D. This CDR3 comprises 21 residues. V lost 6 bases to trimming and J lost 2 bases, with 31 bases between them. CDR1 and CDR2 from the germline V gene are MDHEN and SYDVKM. The CDR3 is CASSLDWVVRPLSPNTGELFF. The CDR3 DNA is TGTGCCAGCAGCCTAGATTGGGTAGTGAGGCCCCTCTCACCAAACACCGGGGAGCTGTTTTTT.

The rearrangement links TRBV6-1 to TRBJ2-2, with TRBD2 identical over 7 bases. Germline loops: CDR1 MNHNS, CDR2 SASEGT. The CDR3 is 20 amino acids. Trimming removed 0 bases from V and 2 bases from J; junction bases left unmatched: 15. The CDR3 DNA sequence: TGTGCCAGCAGTGAAGCAATGCGGGGGAGGCTAGCGGCCAACACCGGGGAGCTGTTTTTT. Amino acid sequence: CASSEAMRGRLAANTGELFF.

The V call is TRBV5-6, the J call TRBJ2-7, with a possible D match to TRBD1 (6 bases). V was clipped by 4 bases and J by 0 bases, with 11 bases between them. Per the germline V gene, CDR1 is SGHDT and CDR2 is YYEEEE. The CDR3 sequence is 14 residues long. CDR3 nucleotides: TGTGCCAGCAGCCAGGGACAAAGCTCCTACGAGCAGTACTTC. It encodes CASSQGQSSYEQYF.

The chain carries TRBV27 and TRBJ2-7; a weak D match, TRBD1 (5 bases). Germline V CDR1 and CDR2: MNHEY, SMNVEV (reference sequence). Trimming pared 4 bases from V and 6 bases from J, leaving 16 bases between. The length of the CDR3 is 14 residues. The CDR3 loop is CASSSIRVRGEQYF. The CDR3 DNA is TGTGCCAGCAGTTCTATCAGGGTAAGGGGCGAGCAGTACTTC.

The rearrangement links TRBV6-5 to TRBJ2-7, with 11 bases lining up with TRBD1. The CDR3 covers 15 residues. The V gene's germline CDR1 is MNHEY and CDR2 SVGAGI. With 2 bases clipped from V and 6 bases from J, the junction kept 6 bases outside the gene matches. In nucleotides, the CDR3 is TGTGCCAGCAGTTACACCGGACAGGGGGCGGCCGAGCAGTACTTC. The encoded protein is CASSYTGQGAAEQYF.

This clone was seen more than once but under ten times. The J gene is TRBJ1-1, the V gene TRBV7-9; D remains ambiguous. Germline values: CDR1 SEHNR, CDR2 FQNEAQ (reference sequence). Trimming removed 3 bases from V and 8 bases from J, with 13 bases in between. CDR3 size: 13 residues. The CDR3 DNA is TGTGCCAGCAGCTTTGCGAGGTTTGCGGAAGCTTTCTTT. Translating gives CASSFARFAEAFF.

The CDR3 reads CARELRQDSYGYTF. The CDR3 DNA sequence: TGTGCCAGGGAACTAAGACAGGATTCCTATGGCTACACCTTC. V usage is TRBV2 and J usage is TRBJ1-2; TRBD1 might be the D (6 bases). Germline CDR1 and CDR2: SNHLY and FYNNEI. Trimming took 9 bases from V and 4 from J, leaving 18 bases between them. CDR3 length equals 14 residues.

V is TRBV14 and J is TRBJ2-7; D may be TRBD1 (6 bases). This CDR3 spans 14 amino acids. V was clipped by 8 bases and J by 2 bases, with 16 bases between them. The V gene's germline CDR1 is SGHDN and CDR2 FVKESK. CDR3 protein: CASPTGSRAYEQYF. The CDR3 DNA reads as TGTGCCAGCCCGACAGGATCCCGGGCCTACGAGCAGTACTTC.

Only a few counts were recorded for this clone. The chain joins TRBV13 to TRBJ1-4; D is ambiguous. The V end lost 6 bases, the J end lost 3 bases, and 11 bases lay between the germline ends. CDR1 and CDR2 from the germline V gene are PRHDT and FYEKMQ (reference sequence). The CDR3 sequence is 14 residues long. The CDR3 DNA is TGTGCCAGCAGTCGGCGACTATCTAATGAAAAACTGTTTTTT. It codes for CASSRRLSNEKLFF.

The chain combines TRBV6-1 with TRBJ2-3, with D tentatively TRBD1 (5 bases). Germline CDR1 is MNHNS and CDR2 is SASEGT. CDR3 length equals 16 residues. V was trimmed by 2 bases and J by 2 bases, leaving 14 bases between them. The CDR3 region is CASSETQGFYTDTQYF. CDR3 nucleotides: TGTGCCAGCAGTGAAACCCAGGGTTTTTACACAGATACGCAGTATTTT.

J is TRBJ2-7 and V is TRBV12-1; the D segment call TRBD2 is taken from the table without a DNA check. TRBV12-1 is reported as a pseudogene. There are 15 residues in the CDR3. CDR3 amino acids: CASSFSGTITYEQYF. The DNA for the CDR3 is TGTGCCAGCAGCTTTTCTGGGACTATTACCTACGAGCAGTACTTC.

The chain employs TRBV10-3 and TRBJ2-7, with 7 positions matching TRBD1. V was pared by 11 bases and J by 4 bases, with 14 bases of the junction left unmatched. CDR1 and CDR2 (germline): ENHRY, SYGVKD. CDR3 length: 14 residues. CDR3 sequence reads: CASDPGTDSYEQYF. In nucleotides, the CDR3 is TGTGCCTCAGACCCCGGGACAGATAGTTACGAGCAGTACTTC.

The chain carries TRBV5-6 and TRBJ2-5; 12 bases map to TRBD2. The V gene end was trimmed by 0 bases and the J gene end by 4 bases; junction bases not matched to a gene: 1. CDR1 and CDR2 from the germline V gene are SGHDT and YYEEEE. The CDR3 sequence is 15 residues long. As DNA, the CDR3 is TGTGCCAGCAGCTTGGAGGGACTAGCGGGAGAGACCCAGTACTTC. Protein sequence: CASSLEGLAGETQYF.

This chain connects TRBV18 to TRBJ1-5, with D possibly TRBD1 on 6 matching bases. The V and J ends lost 3 bases and 7 bases respectively, with 16 bases between them. This CDR3 region has 15 residues. The germline CDR1 and CDR2 sequences are KGHSH and LQKENI. The CDR3 sequence: CASSPGSGGEQPQHF. In nucleotides, the CDR3 is TGTGCCAGCTCACCCGGCTCGGGGGGCGAGCAGCCCCAGCATTTT.

In its sample, this clone was seen a few times. The chain couples TRBV6-1 to TRBJ1-2; TRBD1 matches at 8 bases. The V gene end was trimmed by 4 bases and the J gene end by 8 bases; junction bases not matched to a gene: 6. Germline V gene lookup returns CDR1 MNHNS and CDR2 SASEGT. The CDR3 covers 13 residues. CDR3 coding DNA: TGTGCCAGCAGTGCGGACAGGGTCCGCGGCTACACCTTC. Its protein is CASSADRVRGYTF.

A single count supports this clone. The rearrangement joins TRBV19 to TRBJ1-5, with 8 nucleotides matching TRBD1. This CDR3 region has 17 residues. V trimming: 8 bases; J trimming: 0 bases; junction bases outside the gene matches: 12. Per the germline V gene, CDR1 is LNHDA and CDR2 is SQIVND (reference sequence). The CDR3 loop is CASHSAGTGFSNQPQHF. The CDR3 DNA reads TGTGCCAGTCATTCGGCCGGGACAGGCTTTAGCAATCAGCCCCAGCATTTT.

The CDR3 reads CASSLTTRGEQFF. The CDR3, as DNA: TGTGCCAGCAGCTTAACGACTAGGGGCGAGCAGTTCTTC. The chain employs TRBV7-3 and TRBJ2-1; tentatively, D is TRBD2 (6 bases). From germline, CDR1 is SGHTA and CDR2 FQGTGA. V lost 0 bases and J 10 bases, leaving 10 bases between the germline ends. CDR3 length: 13 residues.

This rearrangement joins TRBV28 to TRBJ2-7; possibly TRBD2 for D (5 bases). Trimming left V 5 bases short and J 5 bases short, with 7 bases between. The CDR3 runs 11 residues. Germline CDR1 is MDHEN and CDR2 is SYDVKM. Here the CDR3 DNA reads TGTGCCAGCAGTCGGGGAAACGAGCAGTACTTC. It encodes CASSRGNEQYF.